The rows below give T cell receptor beta chains drawn from one sample of a study of cytomegalovirus exposure and HLA in healthy donors. Sequencing used immunoSEQ multiplex PCR; TCRdb keeps in-frame clones, though not all of them. This table holds about 150,000 clones, roughly 80% found once. The sequenced sample was PBMCs. These receptors all stem from a woman aged 40 to 50 in good health and CMV-seropositive. CDR3s include the opening cysteine and the closing phenylalanine or tryptophan. A D gene is named only where the DNA matches it firmly. Where a row states a size, it is once, few, many or the class of an expanded clone; other rows omit it.

>-|-|TRBJ1-5|TRBV6-1
CASRGGARSNQPQHF
TGTGCCAGCAGGGGGGGGGCGAGGAGCAATCAGCCCCAGCATTTT
>-|TRBD1|TRBJ2-7|TRBV7-2
CASSTRQGADEQYF
TGTGCCAGCAGCACCCGACAGGGGGCGGACGAGCAGTACTTC
>-|-|TRBJ1-1|TRBV7-9
CASSLGALGRAVNTEAFF
TGCGCCAGCAGCTTAGGGGCCCTAGGGAGGGCGGTGAACACTGAAGCTTTCTTT
>-|TRBD2|TRBJ2-7|TRBV27
CASKPAGGTSYEQYF
TGTGCCAGCAAGCCGGCCGGGGGGACTAGCTACGAGCAGTACTTC
>once|TRBD2|TRBJ2-7|TRBV28
CASGRTSGYEQYF
TGTGCCAGCGGGCGGACTAGCGGGTACGAGCAGTACTTC
>-|TRBD2|TRBJ2-7|TRBV9
CASSASGTTSTYEQYF
TGTGCCAGCAGCGCCTCCGGGACTACCTCTACCTACGAGCAGTACTTC
>few|TRBD2|TRBJ2-1|TRBV15
CATSRELPGLAGGLYNEQFF
TGTGCCACCAGCAGAGAGTTGCCGGGACTAGCGGGGGGATTGTACAATGAGCAGTTCTTC
>-|-|TRBJ1-2|TRBV7-9
CSSSADGLYGYTF
TGTTCCAGCAGCGCAGACGGACTCTATGGCTACACCTTC
>-|-|TRBJ2-7|TRBV6-5
CASSYGHLSYEQYF
TGTGCCAGCAGTTACGGGCATCTCTCCTACGAGCAGTACTTC
>-|-|TRBJ1-2|TRBV2
CASSEELPGRYGYTF
TGTGCCAGCAGTGAAGAGCTCCCAGGTCGATATGGCTACACCTTC
>-|TRBD1|TRBJ1-2|TRBV27
CASSSAVPGQGGYTF
TGTGCCAGCAGTTCCGCGGTCCCGGGACAGGGCGGCTACACCTTC
>-|-|TRBJ1-2|TRBV28
CASTNGIHGYTF
TGTGCCAGCACCAACGGGATCCATGGCTACACCTTC
>-|TRBD2|TRBJ2-1|TRBV13
CASSRGLAGLYNEQFF
TGTGCCAGCAGTCGCGGACTAGCGGGCCTCTACAATGAGCAGTTCTTC
>-|-|TRBJ2-7|TRBV4-2
CASSQVTVGGHEQYF
TGTGCCAGCAGCCAAGTTACTGTTGGAGGGCACGAGCAGTACTTC
>once|-|TRBJ1-5|TRBV21-1
CASIPGGAGFQPQHF
TGTGCCAGCATCCCGGGGGGTGCAGGATTTCAGCCCCAGCATTTT
>-|-|TRBJ1-1|TRBV30
CAWSVPSPTTEAFF
TGTGCCTGGAGTGTACCGAGCCCCACCACTGAAGCTTTCTTT
>-|TRBD1|TRBJ2-7|TRBV2
CASSEQGASYEQYF
TGTGCCAGCAGCGAGCAGGGGGCGTCCTACGAGCAGTACTTC
>-|-|TRBJ2-1|TRBV30
CAWSARDTYNEQFF
TGTGCCTGGAGCGCCCGTGACACCTACAATGAGCAGTTCTTC
>-|TRBD2|TRBJ2-5|TRBV11-1
CASRLSDGGEETQYF
TGTGCCAGCAGGCTTAGTGACGGGGGGGAGGAGACCCAGTACTTC
>-|TRBD1|TRBJ1-5|TRBV7-2
CASSLGQGIGQPQHF
TGTGCCAGCAGTCTGGGACAGGGGATCGGTCAGCCCCAGCATTTT
>-|-|TRBJ2-7|TRBV9
CASSGGGGGYEQYF
TGTGCCAGCAGCGGGGGTGGGGGCGGTTACGAGCAGTACTTC
>once|-|TRBJ2-3|TRBV28
CASSSPSRTDTQYF
TGTGCCAGCAGTTCCCCCTCGAGAACAGATACGCAGTATTTT
>few|-|TRBJ1-1|TRBV7-3
CASSVGGVGTEAFF
TGTGCCAGCAGCGTCGGGGGAGTTGGGACTGAAGCTTTCTTT
>few|-|TRBJ1-2|TRBV28
CASSLTVTNYGYTF
TGTGCCAGCAGTTTGACAGTAACTAACTATGGCTACACCTTC
>-|TRBD2|TRBJ2-1|TRBV9
CASSTGGLKNEQFF
TGTGCCAGCAGCACCGGGGGGTTGAAAAATGAGCAGTTCTTC
>-|-|TRBJ2-7|TRBV28
CASTGGPSYEQYF
TGTGCCAGCACTGGCGGCCCTTCGTACGAGCAGTACTTC
>-|TRBD2|TRBJ2-1|TRBV28
CASSPTSGSSYNEQFF
TGTGCCAGCAGTCCGACTAGCGGGAGCTCCTACAATGAGCAGTTCTTC
>-|TRBD1|TRBJ2-1|TRBV6-5
CASSPGQGSEQFF
TGTGCCAGCAGTCCCGGACAGGGAAGTGAGCAGTTCTTC
>once|-|TRBJ2-5|TRBV28
CASSLYLDSDVRQETQYF
TGTGCCAGCAGTTTATATCTAGATAGCGATGTGCGCCAAGAGACCCAGTACTTC
>-|TRBD2|TRBJ2-2|TRBV15
CATSTTWRGRASGELFF
TGTGCCACCAGCACCACTTGGAGAGGGAGGGCCTCCGGGGAGCTGTTTTTT
>-|-|TRBJ2-1|TRBV7-2
CASSLGGGGTNEQFF
TGTGCCAGCAGCTTAGGAGGGGGGGGCACCAATGAGCAGTTCTTC
>-|TRBD2|TRBJ2-7|TRBV27
CASSSLRTSGIRIYEQYF
TGTGCCAGCAGTTCACTAAGGACTAGCGGGATAAGGATATATGAGCAGTACTTC
>-|TRBD2|TRBJ2-7|TRBV7-9
CSSSLEAGETYEQYF
TGTTCCAGCAGCTTAGAAGCGGGAGAGACCTACGAGCAGTACTTC
>-|-|TRBJ1-5|TRBV9
CASSETGYSNQPQHF
TGTGCCAGCAGCGAGACAGGTTATAGCAATCAGCCCCAGCATTTT
>-|TRBD1|TRBJ2-7|TRBV29-1
CSALRDRGNEQYF
TGCAGCGCCCTCCGGGACAGAGGGAACGAGCAGTACTTC
>-|TRBD2|TRBJ2-7|TRBV30
CAWSGLAGDEQYF
TGTGCCTGGAGCGGACTAGCGGGAGACGAGCAGTACTTC
>-|TRBD1|TRBJ2-7|TRBV6-5
CASNPTGAPRMYF
TGTGCCAGCAACCCGACAGGGGCCCCTCGAATGTACTTC
>few|-|TRBJ1-1|TRBV25-1
CASRRDTEAFF
TGTGCCAGCCGTCGGGACACTGAAGCTTTCTTT
>-|-|TRBJ2-7|TRBV4-1
CASSQDGVAATYEQYF
TGCGCCAGCAGCCAAGATGGGGTAGCGGCTACCTACGAGCAGTACTTC
>-|-|TRBJ2-2|TRBV6-1
CASSEPGQNTGELFF
TGTGCCAGCAGTGAACCGGGACAGAACACCGGGGAGCTGTTTTTT
>once|TRBD1|TRBJ2-7|TRBV2
CASSQGRGFNEQYF
TGTGCCAGCAGCCAGGGCAGGGGGTTCAACGAGCAGTACTTC
>once|TRBD1|TRBJ2-7|TRBV9
CASSRGDRDEQYF
TGTGCCAGCAGCCGTGGGGACAGGGACGAGCAGTACTTC
>-|-|TRBJ2-5|TRBV28
CASSLRLGLFVQETQYF
TGTGCCAGCAGTTTAAGGCTCGGACTTTTCGTGCAAGAGACCCAGTACTTC
>-|-|TRBJ1-2|TRBV19
CASSVQVMRGYTF
TGTGCCAGTAGTGTCCAGGTGATGCGTGGCTACACCTTC
>-|-|TRBJ2-7|TRBV10-3
CAISSREGEQYF
TGTGCCATCAGCAGTAGGGAGGGGGAGCAGTATTTC
>-|TRBD2|TRBJ2-1|TRBV7-3
CASSLLAGEQDEQFF
TGTGCCAGCAGCTTACTAGCGGGAGAGCAGGATGAGCAGTTCTTC
>-|-|TRBJ1-6|TRBV4-2
CASSQESSYNSPLHF
TGTGCCAGCAGCCAAGAGAGCTCCTATAATTCACCCCTCCACTTT
>-|-|TRBJ2-2|TRBV5-8
CASSLWAGDAGELFF
TGTGCCAGCAGCTTGTGGGCAGGGGATGCCGGGGAGCTGTTTTTT
>-|TRBD1|TRBJ2-1|TRBV25-1
CASSEPGGGYNEQFF
TGTGCCAGCAGTGAACCAGGGGGCGGCTACAATGAGCAGTTCTTC
>-|TRBD1|TRBJ2-7|TRBV27
CASSLHKTGTGSYEQYF
TGTGCCAGCAGTTTACACAAAACCGGGACAGGGTCCTACGAGCAGTACTTC
>few|-|TRBJ1-5|TRBV27
CASSPDRSNQPQHF
TGTGCCAGCAGTCCCGACAGAAGCAATCAGCCCCAGCATTTT
>-|TRBD2|TRBJ2-1|TRBV4-3
CASSRGGGGGYNEQFF
TGCGCCAGCAGCCGTGGAGGCGGGGGTGGGTACAATGAGCAGTTCTTC